The clone carrying this TCR beta chain came up once. What it binds is unknown. TCRdb called the 5' RACE reads again in MiXCR, with one record for every CDR3 protein. The sample lists 450,000 or so distinct CDR3 sequences, approximately 17% occurring once. The sample belongs to a study of identical twins. The CDR3 contains 16 residues. Germline CDR1 SGDLS, CDR2 YYNGEE. V lost 4 bases to trimming and J lost 0 bases; unmatched junction nucleotides: 7. Points from the study as a whole: Alpha sequences out of frame and shared by twins had excess low generation probability. Fewer insertions characterized abundant cord blood beta clonotypes, whereas memory repertoires showed none.

The genes are TRBV9 and TRBJ2-1, with 7 bases that match TRBD1. The material sequenced was naive T cells sorted from blood. The sequence was collected from a man aged 45 to 65 in good health. The CDR3 sequence is CASSPRGDSSYNEQFF. CDR3 bases: TGTGCCAGCAGCCCTCGAGGGGACAGCTCCTACAATGAGCAGTTCTTC.